This T cell receptor (beta chain) was sequenced during a study of cytomegalovirus exposure and HLA in healthy donors. Study-level points and caveats: Based on reports, TCR beta sequences accurately predicted HLA-A and HLA-B alleles for most subjects.

Germline-derived CDR1 and CDR2 are SGHNT and YYREEE (reference sequence). The CDR3 runs to 13 residues. PCR was performed using 60 Vbeta and 13 Jbeta primers. Here immunoSEQ multiplex PCR was the method, and the copy in TCRdb shows in-frame clones only, minus some. The data show roughly 140,000 clones, with around four fifths seen just once and around 2.5% held by the top ten. In the case of this clone: Its antigen is as yet unknown. A junction boundary mismatches the germline segment, possibly from a read error.

This receptor was taken from a boy aged 2 to 10 in good health and CMV-seronegative. The chain combines TRBV5-4 with TRBJ1-2, with D possibly TRBD1 on 5 matching bases. Specimen: PBMCs. The CDR3: CASTLRGGYGYTF. Here the CDR3 DNA reads TGTGCCAGCACCTTGCGTGGGGGGTATGGCTACACCTTC.